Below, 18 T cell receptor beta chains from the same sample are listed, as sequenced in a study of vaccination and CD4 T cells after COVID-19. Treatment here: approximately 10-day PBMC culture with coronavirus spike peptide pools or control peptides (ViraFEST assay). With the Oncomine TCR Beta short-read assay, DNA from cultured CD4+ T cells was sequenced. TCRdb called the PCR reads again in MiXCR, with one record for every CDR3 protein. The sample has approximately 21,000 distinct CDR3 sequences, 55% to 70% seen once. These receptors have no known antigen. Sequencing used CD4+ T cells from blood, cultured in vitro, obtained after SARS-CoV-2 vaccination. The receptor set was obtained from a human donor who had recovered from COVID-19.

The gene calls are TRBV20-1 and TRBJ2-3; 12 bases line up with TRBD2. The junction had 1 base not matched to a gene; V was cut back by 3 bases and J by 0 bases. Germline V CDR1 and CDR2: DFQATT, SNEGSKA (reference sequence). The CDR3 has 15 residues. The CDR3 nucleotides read TGCAGTGCTAGTGGACTAGCGGGAAGCACAGATACGCAGTATTTT. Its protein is CSASGLAGSTDTQYF.

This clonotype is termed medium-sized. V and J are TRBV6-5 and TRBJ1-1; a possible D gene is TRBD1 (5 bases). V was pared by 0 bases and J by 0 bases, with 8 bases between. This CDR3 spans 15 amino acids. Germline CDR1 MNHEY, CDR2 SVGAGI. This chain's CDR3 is CASSYSPGMNTEAFF. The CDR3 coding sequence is TGTGCCAGCAGTTACTCGCCAGGGATGAACACTGAAGCTTTCTTT.

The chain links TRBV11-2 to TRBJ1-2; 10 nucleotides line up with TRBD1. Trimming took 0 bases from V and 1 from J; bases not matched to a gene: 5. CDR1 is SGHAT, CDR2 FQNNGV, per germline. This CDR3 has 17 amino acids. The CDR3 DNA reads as TGTGCCAGCAGCTTAGATAGACAGGGGGCGCTTAACTATGGCTACACCTTC. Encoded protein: CASSLDRQGALNYGYTF.

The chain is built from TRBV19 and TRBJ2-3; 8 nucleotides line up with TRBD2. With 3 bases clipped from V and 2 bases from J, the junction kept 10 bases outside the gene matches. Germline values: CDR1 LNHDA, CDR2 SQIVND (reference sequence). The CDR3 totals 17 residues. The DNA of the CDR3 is TGTGCCAGTAGTATTTTCCAGCGGGAGAGCCTCACAGATACGCAGTATTTT. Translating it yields CASSIFQRESLTDTQYF. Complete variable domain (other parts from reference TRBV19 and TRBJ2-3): DGGITQSPKYLFRKEGQNVTLSCEQNLNHDAMYWYRQDPGQGLRLIYYSQIVNDFQKGDIAEGYSVSREKKESFPLTVTSAQKNPTAFYLCASSIFQRESLTDTQYFGPGTRLTVL.

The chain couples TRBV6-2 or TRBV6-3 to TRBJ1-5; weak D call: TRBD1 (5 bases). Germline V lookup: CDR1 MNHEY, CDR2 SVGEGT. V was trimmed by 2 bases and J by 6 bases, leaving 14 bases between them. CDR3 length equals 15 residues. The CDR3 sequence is CASSYIRGSTQPQHF. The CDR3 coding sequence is TGTGCCAGCAGTTACATCCGGGGGTCCACTCAGCCCCAGCATTTT.

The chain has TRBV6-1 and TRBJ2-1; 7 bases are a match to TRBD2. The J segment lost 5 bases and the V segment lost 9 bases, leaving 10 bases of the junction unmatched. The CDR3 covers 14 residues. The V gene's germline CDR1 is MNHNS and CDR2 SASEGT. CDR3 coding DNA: TGTGCCAGTATTAGGGCTAGCGGCAACAATGAGCAGTTCTTC. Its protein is CASIRASGNNEQFF.

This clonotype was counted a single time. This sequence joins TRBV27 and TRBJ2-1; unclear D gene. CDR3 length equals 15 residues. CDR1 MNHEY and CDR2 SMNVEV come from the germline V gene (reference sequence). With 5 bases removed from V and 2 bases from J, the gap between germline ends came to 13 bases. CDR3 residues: CASSPNGLAYNEQFF. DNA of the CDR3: TGTGCCAGCAGTCCTAATGGTCTCGCCTACAATGAGCAGTTCTTC.

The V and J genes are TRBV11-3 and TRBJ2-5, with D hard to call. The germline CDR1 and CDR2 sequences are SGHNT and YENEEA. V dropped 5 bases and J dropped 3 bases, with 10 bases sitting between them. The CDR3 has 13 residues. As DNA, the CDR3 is TGTGCCAGCAGCCACCATATCGAAGAGACCCAGTACTTC. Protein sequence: CASSHHIEETQYF.

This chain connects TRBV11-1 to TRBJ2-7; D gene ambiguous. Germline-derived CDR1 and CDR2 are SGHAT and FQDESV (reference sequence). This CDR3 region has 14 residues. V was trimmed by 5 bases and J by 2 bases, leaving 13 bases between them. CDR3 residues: CASSQGPGPYEQYF. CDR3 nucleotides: TGTGCCAGCAGCCAAGGCCCAGGCCCCTACGAGCAGTACTTC.

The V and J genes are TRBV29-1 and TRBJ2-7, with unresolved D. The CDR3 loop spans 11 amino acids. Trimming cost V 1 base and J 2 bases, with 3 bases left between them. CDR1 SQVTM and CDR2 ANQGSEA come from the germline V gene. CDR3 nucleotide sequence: TGCAGCGTTGAAGGAGCCTACGAGCAGTACTTC. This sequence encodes CSVEGAYEQYF.

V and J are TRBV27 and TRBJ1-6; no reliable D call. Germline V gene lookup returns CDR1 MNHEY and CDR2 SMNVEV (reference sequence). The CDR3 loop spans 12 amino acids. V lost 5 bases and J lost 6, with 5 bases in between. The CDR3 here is CASSLLNSPLHF. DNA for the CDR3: TGTGCCAGCAGTCTCCTTAATTCACCCCTCCACTTT.

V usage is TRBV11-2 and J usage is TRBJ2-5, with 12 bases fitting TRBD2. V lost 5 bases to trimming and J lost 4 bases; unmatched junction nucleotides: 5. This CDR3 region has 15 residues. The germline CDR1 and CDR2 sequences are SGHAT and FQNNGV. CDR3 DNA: TGTGCCAGCAGCCTAGCGGGAGGGCTACTAGAGACCCAGTACTTC. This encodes CASSLAGGLLETQYF. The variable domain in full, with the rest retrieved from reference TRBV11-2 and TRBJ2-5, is EAGVAQSPRYKIIEKRQSVAFWCNPISGHATLYWYQQILGQGPKLLIQFQNNGVVDDSQLPKDRFSAERLKGVDSTLKIQPAKLEDSAVYLCASSLAGGLLETQYFGPGTRLLVL.

In DNA form, the CDR3 reads TGTGCCAGCAGTTTATACCCCCCCTTGGACAGGGAAGGTTCACCCCTCCACTTT. It is translated as CASSLYPPLDREGSPLHF. V usage is TRBV27 and J usage is TRBJ1-6; the match to TRBD1 covers 8 bases. Germline V lookup: CDR1 MNHEY, CDR2 SMNVEV (reference sequence). V lost 1 base to trimming and J lost 9 bases; unmatched junction nucleotides: 14. The CDR3 is 18 amino acids.

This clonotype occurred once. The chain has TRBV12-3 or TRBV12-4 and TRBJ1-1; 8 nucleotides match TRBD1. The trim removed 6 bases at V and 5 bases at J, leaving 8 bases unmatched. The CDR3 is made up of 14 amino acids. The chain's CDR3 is CASSRSGGATEAFF. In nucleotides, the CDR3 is TGTGCCAGCAGCCGATCAGGGGGCGCGACTGAAGCTTTCTTT.

The CDR3: CASSIGHAGGRGYTF. In DNA, the CDR3 is TGTGCCAGCAGCATCGGCCACGCAGGGGGCAGGGGCTACACCTTC. The rearrangement uses TRBV7-8 and TRBJ1-2; TRBD1 agrees at 8 bases. CDR1 and CDR2 from the germline V gene are SGHVS and FQNEAQ. This CDR3 contains 15 residues. Trimming removed 5 bases from V and 8 bases from J; junction bases left unmatched: 13.

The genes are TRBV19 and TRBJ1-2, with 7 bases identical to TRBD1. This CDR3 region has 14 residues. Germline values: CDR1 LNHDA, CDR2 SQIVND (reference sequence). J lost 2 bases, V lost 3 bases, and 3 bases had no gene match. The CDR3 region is CASSITGENYGYTF. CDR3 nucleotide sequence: TGTGCCAGTAGTATCACAGGGGAGAACTATGGCTACACCTTC.

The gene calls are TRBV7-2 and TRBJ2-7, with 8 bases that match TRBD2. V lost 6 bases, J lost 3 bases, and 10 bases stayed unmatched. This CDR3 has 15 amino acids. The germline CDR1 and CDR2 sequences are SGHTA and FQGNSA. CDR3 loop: CASSPRGGRFYEQYF. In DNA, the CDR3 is TGTGCCAGCAGTCCTCGGGGCGGGAGGTTCTACGAGCAGTACTTC.

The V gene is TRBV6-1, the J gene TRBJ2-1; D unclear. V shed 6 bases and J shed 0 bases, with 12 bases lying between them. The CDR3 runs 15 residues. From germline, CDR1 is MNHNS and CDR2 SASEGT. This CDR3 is CASRLQPTSYNEQFF. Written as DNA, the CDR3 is TGTGCCAGCAGATTACAGCCCACCTCCTACAATGAGCAGTTCTTC.